This entry features one TCR beta chain sequence. This record comes from a study of blood T cell repertoires in COVID-19. Study context: T cells, B-cell-depleted T cells, or PBMCs supplied cDNA or gDNA.

The CDR3 extends over 13 amino acids. Deletions cut 5 bases from V and 5 bases from J, with 12 bases between. Germline V gene sequence: CDR1 LNHDA, CDR2 SQIVND (reference sequence). Authors' analysis steps: Reference gene primer amplification gave estimated nucleated cell counts. Method: immunoSEQ multiplex PCR; TCRdb's copy keeps in-frame clones and lacks some. The DNA was the basis for D and trimming; V, J and clone size are from that table. The sample lists about 64,000 clones; about 86% were seen once. V and J are TRBV19 and TRBJ2-5; no firm D call. The receptor was isolated from a man aged 35 to 55 with acute or convalescent COVID-19. The sample taken for sequencing was peripheral blood. The CDR3 spells CASSQTPVETQYF. In DNA form, the CDR3 reads TGTGCCAGTAGTCAGACTCCAGTGGAGACCCAGTACTTC.